This passage covers 20 T cell receptor beta chains from one sample sequenced in a study of long-term antiretroviral therapy in people with HIV. Assay version v3.0 of immunoSEQ was used, and it was run at survey level. Libraries were prepared by immunoSEQ multiplex PCR; TCRdb keeps only in-frame clonotypes and omits some of them. The table lists some 21,000 clones, approximately 86% of them singletons. The sequences come from unsorted PBMCs, collected at the start of antiretroviral therapy. The source of these receptors is a man in his fifties with HIV.

This chain joins TRBV19 and TRBJ2-2, with D possibly TRBD2 on 5 matching bases. The CDR3 sequence is 14 residues long. Trimming removed 8 bases at V and 3 bases at J, with 13 bases between. Germline assignment: CDR1 LNHDA and CDR2 SQIVND (reference sequence). The CDR3 region has the DNA TGTGCCAGTGGTCGGACTTCGTACACCGGGGAGCTGTTTTTT. Its protein is CASGRTSYTGELFF.

This chain links TRBV28 with TRBJ2-7, with TRBD1 matching 7 bases. Unmatched junction bases numbered 2, after V lost 2 bases and J lost 4 bases. Per the germline V gene, CDR1 is MDHEN and CDR2 is SYDVKM. This CDR3 contains 13 residues. CDR3 DNA sequence: TGTGCCAGCAGTTTAAAGGGGGCGTACGAGCAGTACTTC. It specifies CASSLKGAYEQYF. Full variable domain (missing parts from reference TRBV28 and TRBJ2-7): DVKVTQSSRYLVKRTGEKVFLECVQDMDHENMFWYRQDPGLGLRLIYFSYDVKMKEKGDIPEGYSVSREKKERFSLILESASTNQTSMYLCASSLKGAYEQYFGPGTRLTVT.

The chain combines TRBV27 with TRBJ2-3; D gene ambiguous. Between the trimmed V and J ends, which lost 4 bases and 0 bases, there was a span of 8 bases. The CDR3 is made up of 14 amino acids. Germline assignment: CDR1 MNHEY and CDR2 SMNVEV (reference sequence). CDR3 protein: CASSSTASTDTQYF. The CDR3 bases are TGTGCCAGCAGTTCGACTGCTAGCACAGATACGCAGTATTTT.

The rearrangement joins TRBV27 to TRBJ1-2, with 8 bases aligning to TRBD1. Germline CDR1 reads MNHEY; CDR2 reads SMNVEV (reference sequence). CDR3 length: 15 amino acids. V lost 1 base, J lost 3 bases, and 4 bases stayed unmatched. The CDR3 region is CASSLYPGGDYGYTF. CDR3 nucleotides: TGTGCCAGCAGTTTATATCCAGGGGGCGACTATGGCTACACCTTC.

This rearrangement joins TRBV18 to TRBJ1-6; weak D call: TRBD1 (5 bases). The CDR3 extends over 14 amino acids. Trimming removed 4 bases from V and 7 bases from J, with 11 bases in between. Germline lookup yields CDR1 KGHSH and CDR2 LQKENI. Written as DNA, the CDR3 is TGTGCCAGCTCACGACAGAGACCAAATTCACCCCTCCACTTT. Translating gives CASSRQRPNSPLHF.

This clone was recorded once. The chain couples TRBV4-1 to TRBJ2-5; TRBD2 matches at 7 bases. The CDR3 loop spans 13 amino acids. The V and J ends lost 4 bases and 5 bases, in that order; junction bases with no gene match: 4. The V gene's germline CDR1 is MGHRA and CDR2 YSYEKL. The CDR3 DNA reads TGCGCCAGCAGCCGGGGAGGGGAGGAGACCCAGTACTTC. It codes for CASSRGGEETQYF.

The rearrangement joins TRBV10-1 to TRBJ1-2; the D gene is possibly TRBD1 (5 bases). V lost 2 bases to trimming and J lost 14 bases, with 24 bases between them. The germline gives CDR1 WNHNN, CDR2 SYGVQD (reference sequence). The CDR3 runs to 15 residues. The CDR3 spells CASSENRDAGAARTF. CDR3 DNA sequence: TGCGCCAGCAGTGAGAACCGGGACGCCGGGGCGGCTAGAACCTTC.

The chain is built from TRBV19 and TRBJ1-5; maybe TRBD1 (5 bases). V was cut by 5 bases and J by 5 bases, with 16 bases left in between. The CDR3 covers 15 residues. The germline CDR1 and CDR2 sequences are LNHDA and SQIVND (reference sequence). The CDR3 here is CASSAPDKYYQPQHF. The CDR3 DNA sequence: TGTGCCAGTAGTGCGCCGGACAAGTACTATCAGCCCCAGCATTTT.

V and J are TRBV9 and TRBJ2-2; tentatively, D is TRBD1 or TRBD2 (6 bases each). V was trimmed by 7 bases and J by 3 bases, leaving 10 bases between them. Germline lookup yields CDR1 SGDLS and CDR2 YYNGEE. The CDR3 has 13 amino acids. The CDR3 bases are TGTGCCAGCGGGGGGCCCGACACCGGGGAGCTGTTTTTT. Amino acid sequence: CASGGPDTGELFF.

The V and J genes are TRBV2 and TRBJ2-7; a weak D match, TRBD2 (5 bases). This CDR3 has 14 residues. CDR1 SNHLY and CDR2 FYNNEI come from the germline V gene. V gave up 4 bases and J gave up 2 bases, with 12 bases separating them. The CDR3 coding sequence is TGTGCCAGCAGTGTACGGGAAAGACCCTACGAGCAGTACTTC. It yields the protein CASSVRERPYEQYF.

A few counts support this clone. V is TRBV5-1 and J is TRBJ1-6, with 11 bases identical to TRBD1. The CDR3 length is 14 residues. CDR1 SGHRS and CDR2 YFSETQ come from the germline V gene. The V segment lost 4 bases and the J segment 8 bases; nucleotides outside the gene matches: 2. CDR3: CASSRTGGDSPLHF. The DNA of the CDR3 is TGCGCCAGCAGCCGGACAGGGGGCGATTCACCCCTCCACTTT. The full variable domain, in which reference TRBV5-1 and TRBJ1-6 provide the parts outside the CDR3, is KAGVTQTPRYLIKTRGQQVTLSCSPISGHRSVSWYQQTPGQGLQFLFEYFSETQRNKGNFPGRFSGRQFSNSRSEMNVSTLELGDSALYLCASSRTGGDSPLHFGNGTRLTVT.

The chain couples TRBV23-1 to TRBJ1-1; TRBD1 matches at 7 bases. TRBV23-1 is reported as an ORF; its role is uncertain. V trimming: 3 bases; J trimming: 5 bases; junction bases outside the gene matches: 21. The CDR3 totals 19 residues. CDR3 in amino acids: CASSHPICWEAGGKTEAFF. The CDR3 DNA reads as TGCGCCAGCAGTCACCCAATCTGTTGGGAAGCAGGGGGAAAGACTGAAGCTTTCTTT.

The chain employs TRBV7-8 and TRBJ1-2; a possible D gene is TRBD1 (5 bases). Trimming removed 5 bases from V and 0 bases from J, with 22 bases in between. The CDR3 totals 18 residues. CDR1 SGHVS and CDR2 FQNEAQ come from the germline V gene. The CDR3 sequence is CASSVPEEGFLANYGYTF. The CDR3 DNA reads TGTGCCAGCAGCGTGCCGGAGGAGGGGTTCTTAGCTAACTATGGCTACACCTTC.

The sample holds a few counts of this clone. The chain is built from TRBV27 and TRBJ1-4, with unresolved D. V was clipped by 5 bases and J by 0 bases, with 7 bases between them. Germline assignment: CDR1 MNHEY and CDR2 SMNVEV (reference sequence). The CDR3 has 14 residues. The CDR3 loop is CASSRDSTNEKLFF. CDR3 in DNA: TGTGCCAGCAGTCGCGACTCAACTAATGAAAAACTGTTTTTT.

The chain combines TRBV19 with TRBJ2-1, with TRBD2 identical over 7 bases. V gave up 7 bases and J gave up 7 bases; unmatched junction bases: 7. The CDR3 loop spans 13 amino acids. Germline CDR1 and CDR2: LNHDA and SQIVND (reference sequence). The DNA for the CDR3 is TGTGCCAGTAATAAGTGGGAGGGGAATGAGCAGTTCTTC. Its protein is CASNKWEGNEQFF.

CDR3 sequence: CASSFYTDRANEQFF. The CDR3 region has the DNA TGTGCCAGCAGCTTTTACACCGACAGGGCCAATGAGCAGTTCTTC. The V and J genes are TRBV7-9 and TRBJ2-1; TRBD1 agrees at 7 bases. The CDR3 totals 15 residues. Germline V gene sequence: CDR1 SEHNR, CDR2 FQNEAQ (reference sequence). The V segment lost 3 bases and the J segment 6 bases; nucleotides outside the gene matches: 8.

The rearrangement links TRBV2 to TRBJ1-4, with D perhaps TRBD1 (6 bases). Trimming took 8 bases from V and 8 from J, leaving 18 bases between them. Germline CDR1 is SNHLY and CDR2 is FYNNEI. The CDR3 contains 14 residues. CDR3 bases: TGTGCCAGCTCGGAGGGGGGCTCTGGGGAAAAACTGTTTTTT. Translating it yields CASSEGGSGEKLFF.

The V and J genes are TRBV28 and TRBJ2-7; a weak D match, TRBD2 (5 bases). This CDR3 has 13 residues. The V end was cut by 6 bases, the J end by 4 bases, with 13 bases between. In germline, CDR1 is MDHEN, CDR2 SYDVKM. CDR3 sequence: CASRHWTAYEQYF. The CDR3 DNA follows: TGTGCCAGCAGACATTGGACTGCATACGAGCAGTACTTC.

The V call is TRBV12-5, the J call TRBJ1-1, with D unclear. CDR1 and CDR2 from the germline V gene are LGHNT and FRNRAP. The CDR3 extends over 15 amino acids. V was pared by 0 bases and J by 0 bases, with 8 bases between. The CDR3 protein is CASGLVTFMNTEAFF. In DNA form, the CDR3 reads TGTGCTAGTGGTTTGGTAACCTTCATGAACACTGAAGCTTTCTTT. Drawing the rest from reference TRBV12-5 and TRBJ1-1, the complete variable domain is DARVTQTPRHKVTEMGQEVTMRCQPILGHNTVFWYRQTMMQGLELLAYFRNRAPLDDSGMPKDRFSAEMPDATLATLKIQPSEPRDSAVYFCASGLVTFMNTEAFFGQGTRLTVV.

This clone came up a few times. V usage is TRBV5-4 and J usage is TRBJ1-2, with D unresolved. The V end lost 4 bases, the J end lost 0 bases, and 10 bases lay between the germline ends. The length of the CDR3 is 14 residues. Germline V CDR1 and CDR2: SGHNT, YYREEE (reference sequence). The CDR3 region has the DNA TGTGCCAGCAGCCGGCGGATAACTAACTATGGCTACACCTTC. Its translation: CASSRRITNYGYTF.